This is a list of T cell receptor beta chains from one sample in a study of T cells in Graves' hyperthyroidism and ophthalmopathy. MiXCR, run by TCRdb on the multiplex PCR reads, gives a single entry per CDR3 protein. The sample has around 560,000 distinct CDR3 sequences; around 15% are singletons. Sequenced sample: blood. These receptors were taken from a woman under 30 with Graves' hyperthyroidism. Both conserved end residues are part of each CDR3. Fields, in order: CDR3 protein, CDR3 DNA, D gene, J gene, V gene, clone size. D genes are given only for firm matches. The size entry is marked missing in some rows and otherwise reads once, few, many or a size class.

CDR3: CASSVVRAPNTGELFF; DNA: TGTGCCAGCAGCGTAGTAAGGGCTCCGAACACCGGGGAGCTGTTTTTT; D: NA; J: TRBJ2-2; V: TRBV9; size: NA
CDR3: CSAPRWGGETQYF; DNA: TGCAGTGCCCCCCGGTGGGGGGGAGAGACCCAGTACTTC; D: TRBD2; J: TRBJ2-5; V: TRBV20-1; size: many
CDR3: CASTEGGGTEAFF; DNA: TGTGCCAGCACCGAGGGGGGAGGCACTGAAGCTTTCTTT; D: NA; J: TRBJ1-1; V: TRBV2; size: many
CDR3: CASSPPRGETGNTGELFF; DNA: TGTGCCAGCAGCCCTCCGAGAGGAGAAACAGGGAACACCGGGGAGCTGTTTTTT; D: NA; J: TRBJ2-2; V: TRBV4-2; size: few
CDR3: CASRGQGGTGELFF; DNA: TGTGCCAGCAGGGGACAGGGTGGCACCGGGGAGCTGTTTTTT; D: TRBD1; J: TRBJ2-2; V: TRBV28; size: many
CDR3: CATSARTGSAEAFF; DNA: TGTGCCACCAGCGCCCGCACAGGGAGCGCTGAAGCTTTCTTT; D: NA; J: TRBJ1-1; V: TRBV24-1; size: many
CDR3: CSANPISGNTDTQYF; DNA: TGCAGTGCTAACCCCATTAGCGGGAATACAGATACGCAGTATTTT; D: TRBD2; J: TRBJ2-3; V: TRBV20-1; size: NA
CDR3: CASSLTDRAYGYTF; DNA: TGTGCCAGCAGTTTAACCGACAGGGCCTATGGCTACACCTTC; D: TRBD1; J: TRBJ1-2; V: TRBV12-3/TRBV12-4; size: many
CDR3: CASSLYDSSNEKLFF; DNA: TGTGCCAGCAGCTTATATGACAGTAGTAATGAAAAACTGTTTTTT; D: NA; J: TRBJ1-4; V: TRBV7-8; size: many
CDR3: CASSPTDRLNTEAFF; DNA: TGTGCCAGCAGTCCTACGGACAGGTTGAACACTGAAGCTTTCTTT; D: TRBD1; J: TRBJ1-1; V: TRBV6-1; size: once
CDR3: CASSSGGGVNTEAFF; DNA: TGTGCCAGCAGCTCAGGGGGCGGAGTGAACACTGAAGCTTTCTTT; D: TRBD1; J: TRBJ1-1; V: TRBV7-8; size: many
CDR3: CASSLVWFPSAAFF; DNA: TGTGCCAGCAGCCTCGTCTGGTTCCCCTCGGCAGCTTTCTTT; D: NA; J: TRBJ1-1; V: TRBV14; size: NA
CDR3: CSAPRDELLNEQFF; DNA: TGCAGTGCCCCCAGGGATGAACTGTTGAATGAGCAGTTCTTC; D: NA; J: TRBJ2-1; V: TRBV20-1; size: many
CDR3: CASNHGTGSYNEQFF; DNA: TGTGCCAGCAACCACGGGACAGGGTCCTACAATGAGCAGTTCTTC; D: TRBD1; J: TRBJ2-1; V: TRBV27; size: many
CDR3: CSASRDRDYGYTF; DNA: TGCAGTGCTAGTAGGGACAGGGACTATGGCTACACCTTC; D: TRBD1; J: TRBJ1-2; V: TRBV20-1; size: few
CDR3: CATSGGSGQAQHF; DNA: TGTGCCACCAGTGGTGGGTCCGGACAGGCCCAGCATTTT; D: TRBD1; J: TRBJ1-5; V: TRBV24-1; size: few
CDR3: CASSDPGLSRGYTF; DNA: TGTGCCAGCAGTGATCCGGGGCTTTCACGTGGCTACACCTTC; D: NA; J: TRBJ1-2; V: TRBV2; size: many
CDR3: CASRPRGLDEAFF; DNA: TGTGCCAGTAGGCCCCGAGGGCTCGATGAAGCTTTCTTT; D: NA; J: TRBJ1-1; V: TRBV19; size: NA
CDR3: CASTPRSAGGRDTQYF; DNA: TGTGCCAGCACCCCGCGTTCGGCGGGAGGGAGAGATACGCAGTATTTT; D: TRBD2; J: TRBJ2-3; V: TRBV6-1; size: many
CDR3: CASSLMGANTEAFF; DNA: TGTGCCAGCAGTTTAATGGGGGCGAACACTGAAGCTTTCTTT; D: NA; J: TRBJ1-1; V: TRBV12-3/TRBV12-4; size: many
CDR3: CASSPWTGGPTDTQYF; DNA: TGTGCCAGTAGTCCCTGGACAGGGGGCCCCACAGATACGCAGTATTTT; D: TRBD1; J: TRBJ2-3; V: TRBV19; size: NA
CDR3: CASSSSSGRGTDTQYF; DNA: TGTGCCAGCAGTTCGTCTAGCGGGAGGGGCACAGATACGCAGTATTTT; D: TRBD2; J: TRBJ2-3; V: TRBV28; size: few
CDR3: CASSSDEGNTIYF; DNA: TGTGCCAGCAGCTCTGATGAGGGGAACACCATATATTTT; D: NA; J: TRBJ1-3; V: TRBV7-2; size: few
CDR3: CASSNAEAYRYTF; DNA: TGTGCCAGCTCAAATGCGGAGGCCTATCGCTACACCTTC; D: NA; J: TRBJ1-2; V: TRBV18; size: many
CDR3: CSARDGLADKLKTQYF; DNA: TGCAGTGCTAGAGACGGACTAGCGGATAAGCTAAAGACCCAGTACTTC; D: TRBD2; J: TRBJ2-5; V: TRBV20-1; size: many
CDR3: CASSSRDRASGELFF; DNA: TGTGCCAGCAGTTCCCGGGACAGGGCGTCCGGGGAGCTGTTTTTT; D: TRBD1; J: TRBJ2-2; V: TRBV28; size: many
CDR3: CASSSDRISYEQYF; DNA: TGCGCCAGCAGCTCTGACAGGATCTCCTACGAGCAGTACTTC; D: NA; J: TRBJ2-7; V: TRBV5-1; size: few
CDR3: CASSLSARELFF; DNA: TGTGCCAGCAGTTTAAGTGCCCGGGAGCTGTTTTTT; D: NA; J: TRBJ2-2; V: TRBV28; size: NA
CDR3: CAWSGGDHSYEQYF; DNA: TGTGCCTGGAGCGGAGGGGACCACTCCTACGAGCAGTACTTC; D: NA; J: TRBJ2-7; V: TRBV30; size: many
CDR3: CASSRGTSGRFTDTQYF; DNA: TGTGCCAGTAGTAGAGGGACTAGCGGGAGGTTCACAGATACGCAGTATTTT; D: TRBD2; J: TRBJ2-3; V: TRBV19; size: NA
CDR3: CASSLEPDTEAFF; DNA: TGCGCCAGCAGCTTGGAACCGGACACTGAAGCTTTCTTT; D: NA; J: TRBJ1-1; V: TRBV5-1; size: many
CDR3: CVTSGVGEPGQGVRYNEQFF; DNA: TGTGTCACCAGCGGCGTCGGCGAGCCGGGGCAGGGGGTTAGGTACAATGAGCAGTTCTTC; D: TRBD1; J: TRBJ2-1; V: TRBV15; size: NA
CDR3: CASSIDPASAIQETQYF; DNA: TGTGCCAGTAGTATAGATCCCGCTAGCGCAATCCAAGAGACCCAGTACTTC; D: NA; J: TRBJ2-5; V: TRBV19; size: NA
CDR3: CASRRTGVGTGELFF; DNA: TGTGCCAGCAGAAGGACAGGGGTCGGGACCGGGGAGCTGTTTTTT; D: TRBD1; J: TRBJ2-2; V: TRBV6-1; size: NA
CDR3: CSARDSRNSGNTIYF; DNA: TGCAGTGCTAGAGACTCCCGTAACTCTGGAAACACCATATATTTT; D: NA; J: TRBJ1-3; V: TRBV20-1; size: NA
CDR3: CSAQPGTDSEAFF; DNA: TGCAGTGCACAGCCGGGGACGGATTCTGAAGCTTTCTTT; D: NA; J: TRBJ1-1; V: TRBV20-1; size: NA
CDR3: CATSDGWGNYGYTF; DNA: TGTGCCACCAGTGATGGTTGGGGAAACTATGGCTACACCTTC; D: NA; J: TRBJ1-2; V: TRBV24-1; size: NA
CDR3: CASSVTGAGANVLTF; DNA: TGTGCCAGCAGCGTCACAGGGGCTGGGGCCAACGTCCTGACTTTC; D: TRBD1; J: TRBJ2-6; V: TRBV28; size: few
CDR3: CASSQNRAGNEKLFF; DNA: TGTGCCAGCAGCCAGAACAGGGCGGGAAATGAAAAACTGTTTTTT; D: NA; J: TRBJ1-4; V: TRBV4-2; size: NA